This T cell receptor (beta chain) comes out of a study of regulatory T cells in long-lasting Graves disease (dated by TCRdb to about 2021). Context from the whole study: Antithyroid drugs had been taken for less than 3 months by newly diagnosed Graves' disease patients. Persistent Graves' disease patients were compared with newly diagnosed Graves' disease patients by peripheral blood TCR sequencing and RNA sequencing. TCR sequencing covered roughly 13 persistent and 20 newly diagnosed Graves' disease patients, around 35 samples in total. The study took place in China and was registered as a clinical trial. On the study overall, not on this receptor specifically: The small sample size was acknowledged by the authors as a limitation that may reduce accuracy. A larger number of public clonotypes was shared among persistent patients (more than 2,500) than among newly diagnosed patients (around 970). Preferential use of TRBV28, TRBJ1-2 and TRBJ2-5 was observed in persistent disease, whereas TRBV20-1 and TRBJ2-1 were favored in newly diagnosed disease. Sequencing and analysis were restricted to the TCR beta chain. Peripheral blood alone was examined, since thyroid tissue, which constituted the primary lesion, could not be accessed. Persistent Graves' disease patients showed lower TCR Shannon entropy and fewer highly expanded clones than newly diagnosed patients, suggesting clonal expansion.

This specimen's time point label, per the study, means: newly diagnosed GD, antithyroid drugs for less than 3 months. For both TCR sequencing and RNA sequencing, RNA was extracted from PBMCs in TRIzol. Graves' disease was diagnosed according to American Thyroid Association guidelines. Recruitment of patients was carried out at an endocrinology department in Xi'an, China. From each patient, around 9 milliliters of peripheral blood was collected into an EDTA anticoagulant tube. Ficoll Paque Plus density gradient separation was used to isolate PBMCs, and no additional T cell sorting was done. An Agilent 2100 Bioanalyzer and agarose gel were used to check RNA quality, and a NanoDrop 2000 was used to measure RNA concentration. The CDR3 numbers 13 residues from cysteine through phenylalanine. Only CDR3 DNA is held: 39 bases, read in frame from base 1. The junction carries 7 bases between V and J, which are trimmed by 0 bases and 4 bases respectively. From the germline V gene (reference sequence), CDR1 is MNHNY and CDR2 is SVGAGI.

This clonotype was detected only a few times. Which antigen it targets is not known. One base away there is no much larger clone; base qualities are not given. Library preparation was by multiplex PCR. Sequencing was carried out with an Illumina HiSeq 4000. To build TCR beta libraries, CDR3 regions were amplified by Arm-PCR using iRepertoire HTBI primers. Before sequencing, the PCR products underwent gel purification. The study's own analysis went as follows. Across samples, 55 to 80 TRBV and roughly 15 TRBJ segments were identified and used for gene usage analysis of CDR3 amino acid clonotypes. COPE and FqMerger were used to merge filtered high-quality paired reads into contigs. BLAST was used to align contigs to IMGT TRBV, TRBD and TRBJ reference genes, with CDR3 defined following IMGT. Highly expanded clones were defined as clonotypes with a frequency above 0.1%. Shannon entropy served as the measure of repertoire diversity, while the Gini coefficient captured V-J evenness. Clonotypes shared by more than one individual were considered public. TCRdb reprocessed the public reads (quality trimming at Q25 with fastp, clone calling with MiXCR) and kept in-frame beta chains. Under each unique CDR3 protein, matching rows form one entry showing the most common genes and DNA. TCRdb, not the authors, supplied the V and J calls. The sample table shows 450,000 to 500,000 distinct CDR3 sequences, and roughly 15% are seen once. Of the sample, 9% to 15% falls within the top ten clones.

The same data also contributed to another study, on T cells in Graves' hyperthyroidism and ophthalmopathy. As the second paper documents: A patient counted as having stable Graves' hyperthyroidism if no progression to ophthalmopathy occurred over 18 months of follow-up. Hyperthyroidism patients were aged 18 to 65 years and newly diagnosed, with disease duration of less than 2 months. Exclusion was applied to patients with uncontrolled infections, other autoimmune diseases, pregnancy or lactation. Clinical symptoms, serum thyroxine and TRAb, thyroid ultrasound, and orbital computed tomography formed the basis for the diagnoses. A first-round RT-PCR of the TCR CDR3 used the HTBI primer set with the Qiagen OneStep RT-PCR kit. Most expanded thyroid clonotypes (frequency above 0.001) were also detected in blood, a finding suggesting that blood repertoires may reflect thyroid immune responses. Ophthalmopathy was separated from stable hyperthyroidism by a 13 V-J signature model, with around 90% sensitivity and 81% to 83% specificity obtained in cross-validation and 80%/75% obtained in testing. During validation, the model predicted progression to ophthalmopathy a median of approximately six months ahead of onset, with around 71% sensitivity and around 73% specificity. To identify distinguishing TCR V-J signatures, a discovery cohort of about 100 patients was used, comprising 43 with Graves' ophthalmopathy and 57 with stable Graves' hyperthyroidism. Prospective prediction of ophthalmopathy was tested in an independent validation cohort consisting of roughly 20 hyperthyroidism patients and some 15 patients who later progressed to ophthalmopathy. The approximately 100 discovery patients were divided at random into training and test sets in a 7:3 ratio. In addition, the study compared T-cell repertoires in thyroid tissue and in blood from roughly six Graves' hyperthyroidism patients. Following sampling, methimazole starting at 30 mg daily was given to hyperthyroidism patients, and high-dose intravenous methylprednisolone was given to ophthalmopathy patients. A second multiplex PCR round built the libraries, followed by size selection and purification. Paired-end sequencing of the libraries was performed with 100 bp reads on an Illumina HiSeq2000. Raw data were processed with SOAPnuke, discarding reads with adapters, uncalled bases, mean Phred below 15, or no exact constant-primer or identifier match. High-quality paired reads were merged with COPE v1.2.5, and unique nucleotide sequences were defined as clonotypes. MiTCR v1.1 was used to align the clonotypes against IMGT TRBV, TRBD and TRBJ reference segments. The analysis was restricted to V-J combinations with a frequency above 0.0001, which together covered 99% to 99.2% of the repertoires. The TCS score was defined as F50 (clonal expansion) divided by E x V (chaos), with BLOSUM62-based TCRdist calculated between CDR3 peptides within each V-J. Welch's t-statistics and random forest reduced 500 to 550 V-J features to about 13, which were used in a naive Bayes classifier (R e1071). No statistical method was used to fix the sample size in advance, and group allocation was not hidden from the investigators. The paper reports TCR Vbeta CDR3 sequencing of fewer than 150 peripheral blood samples: around 41 ophthalmopathy, fewer than 80 hyperthyroidism and 17 progressor patients.

The sequenced sample was peripheral blood mononuclear cells (PBMCs), obtained at new diagnosis, from a patient treated with antithyroid drugs. This receptor was identified in a man aged 40-49 years with Graves disease. Donor details come from another sample of the same person, matched by shared clones. The rearrangement combines TRBV6-6 with TRBJ2-7; a tentative D match to TRBD1 spans 6 bases. CDR3 protein: CASSYSRGYEQYF. In nucleotide form, the sequence is TGTGCCAGCAGTTACTCGAGGGGGTACGAGCAGTACTTC.